The next 8 T cell receptor beta chains were all read from a single sample in a study of blood T cells in healthy people across ages. Primers used in a second PCR of roughly 6 to 11 cycles were a sample-barcoded 5' primer and a J-beta primer mix. MiXCR was run by TCRdb on the 5' RACE reads, yielding one entry per CDR3 protein. The sample lists about 930,000 distinct CDR3 sequences, under 35% occurring once. The sample also formed part of further work on T cells of mothers and their children.

Sequencing was done on a sample of blood. All receptors come from a woman aged 40 to 50 in good health.

The V gene is TRBV27, the J gene TRBJ1-1, with TRBD1 matching 7 bases. There are 14 residues in the CDR3. The J segment lost 1 base and the V segment lost 6 bases, leaving 5 bases of the junction unmatched. The germline V gene has CDR1 MNHEY and CDR2 SMNVEV (reference sequence). As DNA, the CDR3 is TGTGCCAGCAGGACAGGGATTGGGAACACTGAAGCTTTCTTT. Its translation: CASRTGIGNTEAFF.

This clonotype was observed a few times. The J gene is TRBJ2-3, the V gene TRBV7-9; 7 nucleotides line up with TRBD2. This CDR3 has 17 amino acids. Unmatched junction bases numbered 10, after V lost 4 bases and J lost 0 bases. Germline CDR1 is SEHNR and CDR2 is FQNEAQ (reference sequence). The CDR3 sequence: CASSSGTTTISTDTQYF. The CDR3 DNA reads TGTGCCAGCAGCTCCGGGACTACCACGATTAGCACAGATACGCAGTATTTT.

J is TRBJ2-1 and V is TRBV27; TRBD1 might be the D (6 bases). V was clipped by 4 bases and J by 6 bases, with 16 bases between them. Germline CDR1 reads MNHEY; CDR2 reads SMNVEV (reference sequence). There are 15 residues in the CDR3. CDR3 sequence: CASSSADSLLNEQFF. As DNA, the CDR3 is TGTGCCAGCAGTTCCGCGGACAGCCTCCTCAATGAGCAGTTCTTC.

This clonotype has a handful of counts. The chain has TRBV2 and TRBJ2-1; D is perhaps TRBD2 (6 bases). This CDR3 contains 18 residues. Trimming shortened V by 4 bases and J by 4 bases, and 23 bases separated the two germline ends. The germline gives CDR1 SNHLY, CDR2 FYNNEI. The chain's CDR3 is CASSGFVSAGPLYNEQFF. DNA of the CDR3: TGTGCCAGCAGTGGGTTTGTGAGTGCGGGGCCCCTATACAATGAGCAGTTCTTC. The full variable domain, in which reference TRBV2 and TRBJ2-1 provide the parts outside the CDR3, is EPEVTQTPSHQVTQMGQEVILRCVPISNHLYFYWYRQILGQKVEFLVSFYNNEISEKSEIFDDQFSVERPDGSNFTLKIRSTKLEDSAMYFCASSGFVSAGPLYNEQFFGPGTRLTVL.

The V and J genes are TRBV20-1 and TRBJ2-1, with 11 positions matching TRBD2. The V gene's germline CDR1 is DFQATT and CDR2 SNEGSKA (reference sequence). The CDR3 length is 17 residues. The V segment lost 6 bases and the J segment 1 base; nucleotides outside the gene matches: 11. This chain's CDR3 is CSALGLAGGSSYNEQFF. The DNA for the CDR3 is TGCAGTGCCTTAGGGCTAGCGGGGGGCTCTTCCTACAATGAGCAGTTCTTC.

J is TRBJ2-7 and V is TRBV7-3; possibly TRBD2 for D (6 bases). The DNA end is more similar to TRBJ2-5, so the J call may be wrong. The CDR3 has 15 residues. The germline V gene encodes CDR1 SGHTA and CDR2 FQGTGA. The CDR3 DNA follows: TGTGCCAGCAGCTTAGCGGGACGCGCCGGGGAGACCCAGTACTTC. This encodes CASSLAGRAGETQYF.

This clonotype was seen at least ten times. This rearrangement joins TRBV2 to TRBJ2-1; possible D gene TRBD1, 6 bases. V was shortened by 8 bases and J by 8 bases, with 7 bases between the two germline ends. This CDR3 has 10 amino acids. Per the germline V gene, CDR1 is SNHLY and CDR2 is FYNNEI. The CDR3 is CASPGDEQFF. The CDR3, as DNA: TGTGCCAGCCCAGGGGATGAGCAGTTCTTC.

A remark on this clonotype: One end of the junction fails to match germline, which may point to a read error. The chain uses TRBV5-5 and TRBJ2-5; 7 bases line up with TRBD1. The CDR3 consists of 14 residues. The germline gives CDR1 SGHKS, CDR2 YYEKEE (reference sequence). This CDR3 is CANSLGQFQETQYF. The CDR3 coding sequence is TGTGCCAACAGCTTGGGACAGTTCCAAGAGACCCAGTACTTC.